These 12 T cell receptor beta chains share one sample of origin, sequenced in a study of T cell responses to AZD1222 COVID-19 vaccine. TCRdb's copy holds only in-frame clones and misses some; the assay was immunoSEQ multiplex PCR. The sample has approximately 200,000 clones, approximately 94% seen once. Sample: peripheral blood, taken on day 0 of AZD1222 vaccination. The receptor set was obtained from an adult in good health.

The CDR3 spells CASSYQGRVIYEQYF. The DNA of the CDR3 is TGTGCCAGCAGTTACCAGGGGCGCGTTATCTACGAGCAGTACTTC. The chain is built from TRBV6-2 or TRBV6-3 and TRBJ2-7, with D maybe TRBD1 (6 bases). Trimming shortened V by 2 bases and J by 3 bases, and 14 bases separated the two germline ends. The CDR3 has 15 residues. Germline CDR1 MNHEY, CDR2 SVGEGT.

This chain connects TRBV4-3 to TRBJ2-1, with TRBD2 matching over 7 bases. J lost 0 bases, V lost 1 base, and 9 bases had no gene match. The length of the CDR3 is 18 residues. Germline V gene sequence: CDR1 LGHNA, CDR2 YSLEER. CDR3 residues: CASSQGISGPSSYNEQFF. As DNA, the CDR3 is TGCGCCAGCAGCCAAGGTATTAGCGGGCCGAGCTCCTACAATGAGCAGTTCTTC.

The chain is built from TRBV29-1 and TRBJ1-1, with 8 bases lining up with TRBD1. Germline assignment: CDR1 SQVTM and CDR2 ANQGSEA. This CDR3 is built from 13 residues. V shed 7 bases, J shed 1 base, and the junction held 5 bases outside the gene matches. CDR3 protein: CSERTGRNTEAFF. CDR3 nucleotide sequence: TGCAGCGAGAGGACAGGGCGGAACACTGAAGCTTTCTTT. Full variable domain (outside the CDR3, taken from reference TRBV29-1 and TRBJ1-1): SAVISQKPSRDICQRGTSLTIQCQVDSQVTMMFWYRQQPGQSLTLIATANQGSEATYESGFVIDKFPISRPNLTFSTLTVSNMSPEDSSIYLCSERTGRNTEAFFGQGTRLTVV.

The chain employs TRBV6-5 and TRBJ2-2; tentative D call: TRBD1 (5 bases). This CDR3 region has 14 residues. The germline gives CDR1 MNHEY, CDR2 SVGAGI. V lost 4 bases, J lost 0 bases, and 6 bases lay in between. The CDR3, as DNA: TGTGCCAGCAGTTCCAGGGCGAACACCGGGGAGCTGTTTTTT. Translated: CASSSRANTGELFF.

The gene calls are TRBV7-6 and TRBJ2-1; TRBD2 agrees at 11 bases. V shed 6 bases and J 2 bases; nucleotides not matched to a gene: 6. The CDR3 spans 16 residues. The germline V gene encodes CDR1 SGHVS and CDR2 FNYEAQ. In nucleotides, the CDR3 is TGTGCCAGCAGTCCCGTAGCGGGAGGGCCCTACAATGAGCAGTTCTTC. It translates to CASSPVAGGPYNEQFF.

The chain joins TRBV20-1 to TRBJ1-2, with D hard to call. CDR1 DFQATT and CDR2 SNEGSKA come from the germline V gene (reference sequence). The CDR3 is made up of 12 amino acids. Trimming cost V 3 bases and J 3 bases, with 8 bases left between them. The chain's CDR3 is CSASGQYYGYTF. DNA of the CDR3: TGCAGTGCTAGTGGCCAGTACTATGGCTACACCTTC.

The rearrangement links TRBV15 to TRBJ1-2; a weak D match, TRBD1 (5 bases). Trimming took off 1 base at V and 2 bases at J, with 14 bases between the two ends. CDR1 is LNHNV and CDR2 is YYDKDF in the germline V gene (reference sequence). This CDR3 is 16 amino acids long. CDR3 DNA sequence: TGTGCCACCAGCAGAGGAGGGGTTGAGGGGAACTATGGCTACACCTTC. Translation: CATSRGGVEGNYGYTF.

The V call is TRBV30, the J call TRBJ1-1; D is undetermined. Trimming left V 4 bases short and J 5 bases short, with 8 bases between. CDR1 is GTSNPN, CDR2 SVGIG, per germline (reference sequence). The CDR3 is made up of 11 amino acids. Here the CDR3 DNA reads TGTGCCTGGAAGCCCCGGACTGAAGCTTTCTTT. The encoded protein is CAWKPRTEAFF.

The chain has TRBV27 and TRBJ1-1; D perhaps matches TRBD1 (5 bases). CDR1 and CDR2 (germline): MNHEY, SMNVEV (reference sequence). Deletions cut 0 bases from V and 7 bases from J, with 9 bases between. This CDR3 is 13 amino acids long. Written as DNA, the CDR3 is TGTGCCAGCAGTTTATCCGGGGGGATTGAAGCTTTCTTT. Translated, it gives CASSLSGGIEAFF.

V gene TRBV6-5 combines with J gene TRBJ1-2, with D maybe TRBD1 (5 bases). The germline V gene has CDR1 MNHEY and CDR2 SVGAGI. The germline V and J ends were trimmed by 6 bases and 4 bases, with 18 bases remaining between them. This CDR3 comprises 15 residues. This CDR3 is CASRDRPGTGYGYTF. In nucleotides, the CDR3 is TGTGCCAGCAGGGACCGTCCCGGGACGGGCTATGGCTACACCTTC.

The chain employs TRBV7-9 and TRBJ2-7; D remains unclear. This CDR3 is built from 14 residues. Trimming left V 3 bases short and J 4 bases short, with 13 bases between. The V gene's germline CDR1 is SEHNR and CDR2 FQNEAQ (reference sequence). CDR3 sequence: CASSFDLAIYEQYF. In nucleotides, the CDR3 is TGTGCCAGCAGCTTTGACCTCGCGATATACGAGCAGTACTTC.

This sequence joins TRBV30 and TRBJ1-5; no reliable D call. The germline V gene encodes CDR1 GTSNPN and CDR2 SVGIG (reference sequence). With 3 bases removed from V and 0 bases from J, the gap between germline ends came to 9 bases. The CDR3 extends over 14 amino acids. The CDR3 loop is CAWSSGDSNQPQHF. The CDR3 DNA reads TGTGCCTGGAGCTCTGGGGATAGCAATCAGCCCCAGCATTTT.